This section outlines one T cell receptor (beta chain) sequence together with its context. The antigen is unknown. These data originate in a study of shared clonotypes between healthy human individuals. Study findings and constraints: Larger richness was generally estimated for naive than memory subsets. Even with large depth, rarefaction showed that sorted-subset sequencing was incomplete. For naive CD4 cells, roughly 5% of clonotypes were shared across a few donors.

V was pared by 5 bases and J by 1 base, with 9 bases of the junction left unmatched. The length of the CDR3 is 16 residues. Germline assignment: CDR1 MDHEN and CDR2 SYDVKM. Every subset had its genomic DNA shared out evenly among several immunoSEQ plates. Clones were sequenced by immunoSEQ multiplex PCR, and TCRdb holds only the in-frame ones, with some missing. Of around 2.5 million clones listed, approximately 93% are singletons. The V gene is TRBV28, the J gene TRBJ2-7; TRBD2 aligns across 9 bases. Sequencing used naive CD4+ T cells from PBMCs. Subset indicated: CD45RA+ positively selected. The clonotype comes from a man aged 18-30 years in good health. Some clones in this sample may be carry-over from other donors' samples. In DNA, the CDR3 is TGTGCCAGCAGTCGGATAGCGGGAGCCCTTTCCTACGAGCAGTACTTC. Its translation: CASSRIAGALSYEQYF.